The source of this TCR beta chain is a study of blood T cell repertoires in COVID-19 (TCRdb year 2020). A note on the overall study: Collaborator samples came from the United States, Italy and Spain and covered acute and convalescent phases of COVID-19. HLA class I and class II types, where available, came from metadata supplied by the sample provider rather than from assay-based typing. Nearly every sample came with metadata listing a de-identified subject ID, COVID-19 status, age in years and sex. The repertoires were released in a freely available public database meant as a resource for research on the immune response to SARS-CoV-2. The prospective study material was composed of cDNA or gDNA derived from T cells, B-cell-depleted T cells, or PBMCs. Deeply sampled blood TCRbeta repertoires from subjects exposed to, actively infected with, or recovered from COVID-19 were included in the dataset. The samples were drawn from the first 160 participants of the ongoing ImmuneRACE study and from 1,254 subjects provided by 6 global collaborators.

TCRbeta CDR3 regions were amplified from genomic DNA using the immunoSEQ Assay, a bias-controlled multiplex PCR. Under the source paper's analysis protocol: The number of nucleated cells in each sample was estimated from the amplification of reference gene primers within the assay. To quantify the absolute abundance of each unique TCRbeta CDR3 rearrangement, sequence reads were collapsed and filtered. For each sample, productive Simpson clonality was calculated as the square root of Simpson's diversity index across productive rearrangements. Not all clones reach the TCRdb copy of this immuneACCESS table, which keeps in-frame sequences only. Checked studies attribute under half of the gap to unresolved V genes and leave the rest unexplained. V and J calls and clone size follow that table, whereas D and trimming were derived from the DNA. This sample has roughly 500,000 clones in its table, and roughly 90% of those were observed once. The leading ten clones occupy less than 2% of the sample.

As regards this clone: Its antigen specificity is not known. Base qualities are not recorded, but no much larger clone differs from it by a single base.

The investigation overall reported the following: The amount of clinical and demographic metadata varied by source and participant and was provided uncurated.

Enrolling through a virtual design, the prospective study's participants ranged in age from about 18 to 89 years and lived across 20 to 30 United States geographic areas. In the prospective study, participants were assigned to cohorts based on the clinical history participants reported in a screening survey and a study questionnaire. Recovered participants in ImmuneRACE Cohort 3 were defined as having two consecutive negative NP/OP PCR tests, clearance from a healthcare professional, or resolution of symptoms. In the prospective study, mobile phlebotomists collected whole blood, serum and a nasopharyngeal or oropharyngeal swab from each participant. Over a roughly 2-month period, participants in the prospective study had the option of providing additional blood draws and questionnaires. Before DNA extraction, prospective study blood samples were shipped either frozen or at room temperature. CDR1 and CDR2, per the germline V gene, are SGHRS and YFSETQ. From cysteine to phenylalanine, the CDR3 is 14 amino acids long. Only the CDR3 DNA is retained, 42 bases long and in frame from the first base. Relative to germline, V is 0 bases shorter and J is 6 bases shorter, with 12 bases between their ends.

This sequence uses TRBV5-1 and TRBJ1-1; matching of 5 bases hints at TRBD1 as the D gene. This receptor was identified in a woman aged 40 to 50 who had recovered from COVID-19. Source material: PBMCs or T cells enriched from blood (not recorded which). The DNA sequence follows: TGCGCCAGCAGCTTGGCTGGGGCGGCGGCTGAAGCTTTCTTT. It specifies CASSLAGAAAEAFF. This CDR3, with the reference TRBV5-1 and TRBJ1-1 proteins standing in past its ends, gives the full variable domain KAGVTQTPRYLIKTRGQQVTLSCSPISGHRSVSWYQQTPGQGLQFLFEYFSETQRNKGNFPGRFSGRQFSNSRSEMNVSTLELGDSALYLCASSLAGAAAEAFFGQGTRLTVV.